This TCR beta chain was recorded in a study of cytomegalovirus exposure and HLA in healthy donors. Whole-study results and caveats: Cytomegalovirus status was reportedly diagnosed by the classifier with high sensitivity and specificity. With further analysis later on, most CMV-associated TCR beta chains appeared HLA-restricted.

Germline V CDR1 and CDR2: MNHNS, SASEGT. CDR3 length equals 14 residues. J lost 3 bases, V lost 10 bases, and 10 bases had no gene match. PCR was performed using 60 Vbeta and 13 Jbeta primers. Method: immunoSEQ multiplex PCR; TCRdb's copy keeps in-frame clones and lacks some. The table has 120,000 to 150,000 clones, around 82% seen once. Nominally healthy donors provided the samples, though records likely missed some immune exposures. This clone was recorded a few times. Its antigen is unidentified. Material for sequencing was PBMCs. The chain combines TRBV6-1 with TRBJ2-3; TRBD2 agrees at 7 bases. The origin of this receptor is a woman aged 40 to 49 in good health and CMV-seropositive. The CDR3 DNA is TGTGCCACCTTTGATACCGGGGGGACAGATACGCAGTATTTT. Residues: CATFDTGGTDTQYF.